This T cell receptor beta chain comes out of a study of shared clonotypes between healthy human individuals. The study's findings and limits: The researchers took only blood, and tissue repertoires probably look different. Genetic and exposure-history diversity was limited by the few donors.

To note about this clone: The antigen is not known.

CD4+ cells underwent separation, giving CD45RA+ naive and CD45RA-negative memory subsets. Sequencing was performed with immunoSEQ multiplex PCR; in TCRdb, only in-frame clones are kept and a portion is missing. The data show millions of clones, with about 92% seen just once and 0.39% held by the top ten. Per the germline V gene, CDR1 is SGHRS and CDR2 is YFSETQ. The CDR3 spans 15 residues. Trimming shortened V by 4 bases and J by 7 bases, and 18 bases separated the two germline ends. Sequencing used naive CD4+ T cells from PBMCs. Subset specified: CD45RA+ positively selected. The chain uses TRBV5-1 and TRBJ2-1, with D possibly being TRBD2 (6 bases). The source is a man between 18 and 29 years old in good health. Some clones in this sample may be carry-over from other donors' samples. CDR3: CASSLFAGKTNEQFF. The CDR3 DNA reads TGCGCCAGCAGCCTATTCGCGGGAAAGACTAATGAGCAGTTCTTC.